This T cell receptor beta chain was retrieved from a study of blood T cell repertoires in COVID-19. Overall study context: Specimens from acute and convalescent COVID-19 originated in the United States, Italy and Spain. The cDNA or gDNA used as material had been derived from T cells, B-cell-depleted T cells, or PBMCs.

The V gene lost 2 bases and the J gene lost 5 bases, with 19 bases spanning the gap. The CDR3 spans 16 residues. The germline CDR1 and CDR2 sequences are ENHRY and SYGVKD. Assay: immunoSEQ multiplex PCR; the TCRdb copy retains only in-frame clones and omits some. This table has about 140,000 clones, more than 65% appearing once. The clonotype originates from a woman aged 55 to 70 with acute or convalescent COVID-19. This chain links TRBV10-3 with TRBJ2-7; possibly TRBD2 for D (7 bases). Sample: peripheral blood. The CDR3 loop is CAISERARGALNEQYF. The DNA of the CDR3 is TGTGCCATCAGTGAGAGGGCCCGGGGGGCCCTCAACGAGCAGTACTTC.